Each of the 6 T cell receptor beta chains below was sequenced from the same sample in a study of blood T cell dynamics during melanoma immunotherapy. Time point meaning: pre-treatment baseline. Clones were read by immunoSEQ multiplex PCR, and TCRdb kept only the in-frame ones, dropping some. The sample holds 10,000 to 15,000 clones, 85% to 90% seen once. The sequencing used blood, collected from a patient treated with checkpoint blockade. The receptors originated from a human donor with melanoma.

This clone appeared a few times. This chain joins TRBV2 and TRBJ1-2; tentatively, D is TRBD1 (5 bases). Trimming cost V 4 bases and J 7 bases, with 13 bases left between them. CDR1 and CDR2 (germline): SNHLY, FYNNEI. This CDR3 spans 13 amino acids. CDR3 bases: TGTGCCAGCAGTGCTCAGGGTCTCGTTGGCTACACCTTC. Protein sequence: CASSAQGLVGYTF.

In this sample, this clone turned up once. V gene TRBV4-2 combines with J gene TRBJ2-3; D may match TRBD1 or TRBD2 (7 bases each). From germline, CDR1 is LGHNA and CDR2 YNFKEQ. The CDR3 has 17 amino acids. Trimming left V 4 bases short and J 2 bases short, with 19 bases between. CDR3 sequence (DNA): TGTGCCAGCAGCCCGCGACAGGGAGGGCGGGACACAGATACGCAGTATTTT. It encodes CASSPRQGGRDTDTQYF.

The J gene is TRBJ1-4, the V gene TRBV6-5, with 8 bases lining up with TRBD1. In germline, CDR1 is MNHEY, CDR2 SVGAGI. The CDR3 is 14 amino acids. V shed 9 bases and J 7 bases; nucleotides not matched to a gene: 10. The CDR3 coding sequence is TGTGCCAGTCACGGGCAGGGGGCATTTGAAAAACTGTTTTTT. Translation: CASHGQGAFEKLFF.

V and J are TRBV11-2 and TRBJ2-5; 7 nucleotides align to TRBD1. After removal of 7 bases from V and 10 bases from J, the junction contained 15 bases not matched to a gene. Germline lookup yields CDR1 SGHAT and CDR2 FQNNGV. The CDR3 runs to 14 residues. CDR3 protein: CASTPDRSPTVQYF. The CDR3 nucleotides are TGTGCCAGCACCCCGGACAGGTCTCCAACGGTCCAGTACTTC. The full variable domain, completed using reference TRBV11-2 and TRBJ2-5, is EAGVAQSPRYKIIEKRQSVAFWCNPISGHATLYWYQQILGQGPKLLIQFQNNGVVDDSQLPKDRFSAERLKGVDSTLKIQPAKLEDSAVYLCASTPDRSPTVQYFGPGTRLLVL.

The chain joins TRBV4-1 to TRBJ1-2, with D uncertain. Trimming took 1 base from V and 2 from J, leaving 14 bases between them. The CDR3 is 16 amino acids. Germline V gives CDR1 MGHRA, CDR2 YSYEKL. The CDR3 region has the DNA TGCGCCAGCAGCCAAGCTGCTAGGCGTTCGAACTATGGCTACACCTTC. Protein: CASSQAARRSNYGYTF.

The chain employs TRBV27 and TRBJ1-2; D ambiguous. V shed 5 bases and J shed 7 bases, with 17 bases lying between them. The CDR3 contains 14 residues. Per germline, CDR1 MNHEY and CDR2 SMNVEV (reference sequence). CDR3 residues: CASSNTVQIGGYTF. CDR3 nucleotide sequence: TGTGCCAGCAGTAACACGGTCCAGATTGGTGGCTACACCTTC.